The 16 T cell receptor beta chains below come from one sample, sequenced in a study of human thymus T cells. Method: immunoSEQ multiplex PCR; TCRdb's copy keeps in-frame clones and lacks some. The table records roughly 60,000 clones, approximately 95% of them present only once. The sequenced sample was blood. Receptors were obtained from a boy younger than two with a congenital heart defect but otherwise immunologically healthy.

The chain uses TRBV21-1 and TRBJ1-5; TRBD1 is taken as the D call from the table, unchecked against the DNA. TRBV21-1 constitutes a pseudogene. The CDR3 has 19 amino acids. CDR3 protein: CASSKALGGQGKGNQPQHF. CDR3 DNA sequence: TGTGCCAGCAGCAAAGCGCTTGGGGGTCAGGGGAAGGGGAATCAGCCCCAGCATTTT.

The chain couples TRBV6-6 to TRBJ1-2; D remains ambiguous. CDR3 length equals 15 residues. CDR1 and CDR2 from the germline V gene are MNHNY and SVGAGI (reference sequence). V was cut by 2 bases and J by 1 base, with 11 bases left in between. CDR3 nucleotide sequence: TGTGCCAGCAGTTACCCGTTGGCAAGTAACTATGGCTACACCTTC. It is translated as CASSYPLASNYGYTF.

In its sample, this clone was seen a few times. The rearrangement links TRBV7-9 to TRBJ2-2; no firm D call. Per germline, CDR1 SEHNR and CDR2 FQNEAQ (reference sequence). CDR3 length: 11 residues. The V and J ends lost 7 bases and 5 bases respectively, with 5 bases between them. This chain's CDR3 is CASTVTGELFF. The CDR3 coding sequence is TGTGCCAGCACCGTGACCGGGGAGCTGTTTTTT.

The gene calls are TRBV4-3 and TRBJ1-6, with TRBD1 matching over 7 bases. The V segment lost 3 bases and the J segment 10 bases; nucleotides outside the gene matches: 9. CDR1 and CDR2 from the germline V gene are LGHNA and YSLEER. This CDR3 has 15 residues. CDR3 DNA: TGCGCCAGCAGCCATGCCGACAGGGACGGGTCACCCCTCCACTTT. Translating gives CASSHADRDGSPLHF.

The chain links TRBV5-1 to TRBJ2-5, with TRBD1 matching 8 bases. Germline loops: CDR1 SGHRS, CDR2 YFSETQ. CDR3 length: 14 amino acids. The V and J ends lost 3 bases and 4 bases, in that order; junction bases with no gene match: 5. Here the CDR3 DNA reads TGCGCCAGCAGCTCGACAGGGGTGGGAGAGACCCAGTACTTC. Amino acids: CASSSTGVGETQYF.

The chain recombines TRBV28 with TRBJ2-5; TRBD2 agrees at 11 bases. The germline CDR1 and CDR2 sequences are MDHEN and SYDVKM. This CDR3 contains 15 residues. Losses at the gene ends were 7 bases for V and 3 bases for J; bases not matched to a gene: 7. The CDR3, as DNA: TGTGCCAGCAAGAAGGGACTAGCGGAAAAAGAGACCCAGTACTTC. This codes for CASKKGLAEKETQYF.

This chain links TRBV4-1 with TRBJ1-3; maybe TRBD1 (6 bases). The germline V gene encodes CDR1 MGHRA and CDR2 YSYEKL. Deletions cut 3 bases from V and 0 bases from J, with 12 bases between. The CDR3 has 16 residues. CDR3 residues: CASSQFGQSSGNTIYF. CDR3 DNA sequence: TGCGCCAGCAGCCAGTTTGGACAGTCCTCTGGAAACACCATATATTTT.

V is TRBV5-1 and J is TRBJ2-3; 14 bases are shared with TRBD2. With V trimmed by 4 bases and J by 2 bases, 9 bases remained unmatched. The germline V gene encodes CDR1 SGHRS and CDR2 YFSETQ. This CDR3 spans 18 amino acids. The CDR3 DNA follows: TGCGCCAGCAGCCGACTAGCGGGAGGGCCGGGGGTCACAGATACGCAGTATTTT. Translated, it gives CASSRLAGGPGVTDTQYF.

The V call is TRBV19, the J call TRBJ1-1, with D perhaps TRBD1 (6 bases). Germline V gives CDR1 LNHDA, CDR2 SQIVND (reference sequence). This CDR3 has 16 residues. V dropped 3 bases and J dropped 2 bases, with 16 bases sitting between them. The DNA for the CDR3 is TGTGCCAGTAGTATGGGGGTGGGGGCCCGCAACACTGAAGCTTTCTTT. Translation gives CASSMGVGARNTEAFF.

The rearrangement links TRBV7-9 to TRBJ1-1; D is unresolved. Germline assignment: CDR1 SEHNR and CDR2 FQNEAQ (reference sequence). Trimming left V 5 bases short and J 7 bases short, with 8 bases between. The CDR3 is 11 amino acids. Here the CDR3 DNA reads TGTGCCAGCAGCGGGTTGGGTGAAGCTTTCTTT. Translated, it gives CASSGLGEAFF.

The chain employs TRBV7-9 and TRBJ1-4; D gene ambiguous. Deletions cut 1 base from V and 8 bases from J, with 11 bases between. This CDR3 has 14 amino acids. CDR1 SEHNR and CDR2 FQNEAQ come from the germline V gene (reference sequence). CDR3 bases: TGTGCCAGCAGCTTAGAGACGGAAGAGGAAAAACTGTTTTTT. Translation: CASSLETEEEKLFF.

This sequence joins TRBV9 and TRBJ1-2; D gene unclear. Trimming removed 0 bases from V and 0 bases from J, with 9 bases in between. CDR1 is SGDLS, CDR2 YYNGEE, per germline. This CDR3 spans 15 amino acids. CDR3 loop: CASSVEAGTNYGYTF. The CDR3 bases are TGTGCCAGCAGCGTAGAGGCAGGAACTAACTATGGCTACACCTTC.

V and J are TRBV7-9 and TRBJ2-7; the match to TRBD1 covers 9 bases. From germline, CDR1 is SEHNR and CDR2 FQNEAQ (reference sequence). This CDR3 has 14 amino acids. The V segment lost 3 bases and the J segment 3 bases; nucleotides outside the gene matches: 3. The CDR3 DNA follows: TGTGCCAGCAGCTTTGGGGGACAGGGCTACGAGCAGTACTTC. Protein: CASSFGGQGYEQYF. Drawing the rest from reference TRBV7-9 and TRBJ2-7, the complete variable domain is DTGVSQNPRHKITKRGQNVTFRCDPISEHNRLYWYRQTLGQGPEFLTYFQNEAQLEKSRLLSDRFSAERPKGSFSTLEIQRTEQGDSAMYLCASSFGGQGYEQYFGPGTRLTVT.

The CDR3 sequence is CASSYSTGMNNEQFF. CDR3 nucleotides: TGTGCCAGCAGTTACTCTACAGGGATGAACAATGAGCAGTTCTTC. This chain joins TRBV6-6 and TRBJ2-1; D might be TRBD1 (6 bases). CDR1 and CDR2 from the germline V gene are MNHNY and SVGAGI (reference sequence). The CDR3 has 15 amino acids. Between the trimmed V and J ends, which lost 0 bases and 5 bases, there was a span of 11 bases.

J is TRBJ2-3 and V is TRBV30, with 7 bases that match TRBD1. Germline loops: CDR1 GTSNPN, CDR2 SVGIG (reference sequence). There are 15 residues in the CDR3. V gave up 0 bases and J gave up 0 bases; unmatched junction bases: 3. CDR3 coding DNA: TGTGCCTGGAGTGTATGGGGACAGAGCACAGATACGCAGTATTTT. Amino acid sequence: CAWSVWGQSTDTQYF.

This clone appeared once. The chain recombines TRBV28 with TRBJ1-4; D is unclear. CDR3 size: 14 residues. Germline CDR1 reads MDHEN; CDR2 reads SYDVKM. V lost 2 bases, J lost 8 bases, and 12 bases lay in between. The CDR3 coding sequence is TGTGCCAGCAGTTTACCCCTCTTTGGGGAAAAACTGTTTTTT. This sequence encodes CASSLPLFGEKLFF.